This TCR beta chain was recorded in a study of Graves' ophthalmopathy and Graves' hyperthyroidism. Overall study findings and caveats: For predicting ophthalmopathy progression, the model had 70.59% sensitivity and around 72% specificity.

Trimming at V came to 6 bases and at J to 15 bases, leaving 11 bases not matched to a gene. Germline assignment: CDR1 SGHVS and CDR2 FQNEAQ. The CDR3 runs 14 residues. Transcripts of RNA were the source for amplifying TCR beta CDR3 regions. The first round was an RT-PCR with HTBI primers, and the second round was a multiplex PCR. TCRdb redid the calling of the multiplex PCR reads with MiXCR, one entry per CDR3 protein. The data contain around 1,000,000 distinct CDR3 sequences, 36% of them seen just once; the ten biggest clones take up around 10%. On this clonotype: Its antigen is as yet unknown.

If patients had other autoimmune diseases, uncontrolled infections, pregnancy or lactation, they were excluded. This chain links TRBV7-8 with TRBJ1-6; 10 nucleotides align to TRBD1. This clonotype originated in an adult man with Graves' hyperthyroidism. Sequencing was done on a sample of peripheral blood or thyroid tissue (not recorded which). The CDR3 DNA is TGTGCCAGCAGGTCTGGGACAGGGGAAATTATCCTCCACTTT. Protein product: CASRSGTGEIILHF.